This is a list of T cell receptor beta chains from one sample in a study of T cell responses to AZD1222 COVID-19 vaccine. Measured with immunoSEQ multiplex PCR; TCRdb has only the in-frame clones, and not every one. The data show approximately 99,000 clones, with nearly 90% seen just once and less than 3.5% held by the top ten. The input for sequencing was peripheral blood, taken on day 0 of AZD1222 vaccination. The receptors originated from an adult in good health. The CDR3 runs from the conserved cysteine through the conserved F or W. Each record gives: V gene, clone size, D gene, J gene, CDR3 protein, CDR3 DNA. D genes are given only for firm matches. Clone size, where shown, is once, few, many, or a class for clones that have expanded.

v_call: TRBV30
clone_size: few
d_call: .
j_call: TRBJ2-5
cdr3_aa: CAWSTGQETQYF
cdr3_nt: TGTGCCTGGAGTACAGGGCAAGAGACCCAGTACTTC

v_call: TRBV12-3/TRBV12-4
clone_size: .
d_call: .
j_call: TRBJ1-1
cdr3_aa: CASSQGAEAFF
cdr3_nt: TGTGCCAGCAGCCAGGGAGCTGAAGCTTTCTTT

v_call: TRBV19
clone_size: .
d_call: .
j_call: TRBJ1-2
cdr3_aa: CASNPGAPYGYTF
cdr3_nt: TGTGCCAGCAACCCAGGGGCCCCCTATGGCTACACCTTC

v_call: TRBV19
clone_size: once
d_call: .
j_call: TRBJ2-3
cdr3_aa: CASSAARTDTQYF
cdr3_nt: TGTGCCAGTAGCGCCGCCCGCACAGATACGCAGTATTTT

v_call: TRBV11-3
clone_size: .
d_call: .
j_call: TRBJ2-1
cdr3_aa: CASSSNRRGDNEQFF
cdr3_nt: TGTGCCAGCAGCTCCAACAGGAGAGGCGACAATGAGCAGTTCTTC

v_call: TRBV5-4
clone_size: .
d_call: TRBD1
j_call: TRBJ1-1
cdr3_aa: CASSPGGANTEAFF
cdr3_nt: TGTGCCAGCAGCCCAGGGGGCGCGAACACTGAAGCTTTCTTT

v_call: TRBV7-9
clone_size: .
d_call: .
j_call: TRBJ1-3
cdr3_aa: CASSLGDTIYF
cdr3_nt: TGTGCCAGCAGCTTAGGAGACACCATATATTTT

v_call: TRBV18
clone_size: few
d_call: .
j_call: TRBJ1-3
cdr3_aa: CASSDSVSGNTIYF
cdr3_nt: TGTGCCAGCTCGGACAGCGTTTCTGGAAACACCATATATTTT

v_call: TRBV18
clone_size: .
d_call: .
j_call: TRBJ2-1
cdr3_aa: CASRSDGNNEQFF
cdr3_nt: TGTGCCAGCCGTTCGGACGGAAACAATGAGCAGTTCTTC

v_call: TRBV10-3
clone_size: few
d_call: .
j_call: TRBJ2-3
cdr3_aa: CAISVGVDTQYF
cdr3_nt: TGTGCCATCAGTGTGGGGGTAGATACGCAGTATTTT

v_call: TRBV7-2
clone_size: .
d_call: .
j_call: TRBJ1-5
cdr3_aa: CASSLGGRPPQHF
cdr3_nt: TGTGCCAGCAGCTTAGGGGGCAGGCCGCCCCAGCATTTT

v_call: TRBV5-5
clone_size: .
d_call: .
j_call: TRBJ1-6
cdr3_aa: CASSQSGQSYNSPLHF
cdr3_nt: TGTGCCAGCAGCCAAAGCGGGCAGTCCTATAATTCACCCCTCCACTTT

v_call: TRBV6-6
clone_size: .
d_call: .
j_call: TRBJ1-3
cdr3_aa: CASSHNRYTIYF
cdr3_nt: TGTGCCAGCAGCCATAACCGATACACCATATATTTT

v_call: TRBV24-1
clone_size: few
d_call: TRBD1
j_call: TRBJ2-5
cdr3_aa: CATSDPDRGAKETQYF
cdr3_nt: TGTGCCACCAGTGATCCGGACAGGGGGGCGAAAGAGACCCAGTACTTC

v_call: TRBV11-3
clone_size: .
d_call: .
j_call: TRBJ2-2
cdr3_aa: CASSLGPANTGELFF
cdr3_nt: TGTGCCAGCAGCTTAGGCCCAGCAAACACCGGGGAGCTGTTTTTT